This T cell receptor (beta chain) is from a study of OX40 agonist ivuxolimab in advanced cancers. Study context: Ivuxolimab, an agonistic anti-OX40 (CD134) antibody, was given to patients. Patients were dosed intravenously with ivuxolimab at 0.01 to 10 mg/kg every 2 weeks.

Germline assignment: CDR1 LNHDA and CDR2 SQIVND (reference sequence). V lost 4 bases and J 8 bases, leaving 11 bases between the germline ends. The CDR3 sequence is 13 residues long. Some clones are missing from TCRdb's copy, which holds only in-frame ones; the method was immunoSEQ multiplex PCR. The data show about 120,000 clones, approximately 90% seen once. The sequencing here drew on CD4+ or CD8+ T cells sorted from blood, taken in a trial of the OX40 agonist ivuxolimab. This receptor was obtained from an adult with an advanced solid tumor such as melanoma, head and neck, liver or kidney cancer. The rearrangement joins TRBV19 to TRBJ1-4; maybe TRBD1 (6 bases). The CDR3 reads CASSKGVREKLFF. DNA for the CDR3: TGTGCCAGTAGTAAGGGGGTTCGGGAAAAACTGTTTTTT.